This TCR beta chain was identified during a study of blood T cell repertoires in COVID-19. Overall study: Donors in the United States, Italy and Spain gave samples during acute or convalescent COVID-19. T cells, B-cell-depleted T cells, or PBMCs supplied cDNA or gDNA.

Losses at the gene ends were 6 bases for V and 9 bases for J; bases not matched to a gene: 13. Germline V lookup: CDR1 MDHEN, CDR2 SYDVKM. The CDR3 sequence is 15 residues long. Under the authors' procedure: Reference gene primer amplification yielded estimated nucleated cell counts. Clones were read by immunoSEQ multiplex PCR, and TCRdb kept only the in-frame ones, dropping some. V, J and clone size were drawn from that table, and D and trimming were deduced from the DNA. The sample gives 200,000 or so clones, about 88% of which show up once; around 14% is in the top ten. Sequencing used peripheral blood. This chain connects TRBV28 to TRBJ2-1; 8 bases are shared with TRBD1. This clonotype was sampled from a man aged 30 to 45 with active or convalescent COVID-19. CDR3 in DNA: TGTGCCAGCAGCCAAGGGACAGGCGAGGTATCTGAGCAGTTCTTC. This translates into CASSQGTGEVSEQFF.